This T cell receptor (beta chain) was captured by sequencing in a study of cytomegalovirus exposure and HLA in healthy donors. Findings and limits, study-wide: Many donors shared some public TCRs, even though most TCR sequences were rare. Several of the most significant clusters appeared, in a later analysis, to be linked to common viral pathogens. Both high specificity and high sensitivity reportedly marked the classifier's diagnosis of cytomegalovirus status.

Healthy donors of bone marrow made up the group. The V and J ends lost 0 bases and 3 bases respectively, with 9 bases between them. This CDR3 spans 15 amino acids. Per the germline V gene, CDR1 is LNHNV and CDR2 is YYDKDF (reference sequence). PCR was performed using 60 Vbeta and 13 Jbeta primers. Method: immunoSEQ multiplex PCR; TCRdb's copy keeps in-frame clones and lacks some. The sample shows 95,000 to 100,000 clones, roughly 76% of them seen only once. Notes on this clone: Its matching antigen is unknown.

This TCR came from a man in his forties in good health and CMV-seronegative. Sample: PBMCs. The gene calls are TRBV15 and TRBJ2-1, with D tentatively TRBD2 (6 bases). The DNA of the CDR3 is TGTGCCACCAGCAGAGATATCGGGGGCTACAATGAGCAGTTCTTC. As protein: CATSRDIGGYNEQFF.